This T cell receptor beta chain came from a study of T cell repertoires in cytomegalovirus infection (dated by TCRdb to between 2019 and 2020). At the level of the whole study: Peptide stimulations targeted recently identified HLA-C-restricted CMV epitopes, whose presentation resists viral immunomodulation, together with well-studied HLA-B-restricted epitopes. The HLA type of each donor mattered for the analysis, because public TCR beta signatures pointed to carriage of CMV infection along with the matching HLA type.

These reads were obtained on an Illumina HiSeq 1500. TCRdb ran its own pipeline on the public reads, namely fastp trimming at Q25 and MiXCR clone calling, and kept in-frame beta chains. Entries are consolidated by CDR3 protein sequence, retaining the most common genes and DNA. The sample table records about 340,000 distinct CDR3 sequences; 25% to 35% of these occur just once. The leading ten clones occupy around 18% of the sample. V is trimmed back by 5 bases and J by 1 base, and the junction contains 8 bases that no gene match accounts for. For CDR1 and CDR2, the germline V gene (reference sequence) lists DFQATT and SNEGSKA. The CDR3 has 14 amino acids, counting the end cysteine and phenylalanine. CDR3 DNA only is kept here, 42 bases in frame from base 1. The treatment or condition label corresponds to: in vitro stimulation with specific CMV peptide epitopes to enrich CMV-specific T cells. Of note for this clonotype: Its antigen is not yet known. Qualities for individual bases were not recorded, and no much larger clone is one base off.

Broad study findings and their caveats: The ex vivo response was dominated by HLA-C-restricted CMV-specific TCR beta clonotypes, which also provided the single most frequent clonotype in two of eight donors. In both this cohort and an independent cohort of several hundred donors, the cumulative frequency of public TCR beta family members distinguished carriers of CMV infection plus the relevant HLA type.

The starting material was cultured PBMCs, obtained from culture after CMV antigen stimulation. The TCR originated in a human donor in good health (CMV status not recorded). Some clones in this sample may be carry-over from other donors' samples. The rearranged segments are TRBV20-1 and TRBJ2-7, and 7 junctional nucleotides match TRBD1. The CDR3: CSAPVPGGSYEQYF. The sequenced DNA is TGCAGTGCTCCTGTGCCAGGGGGTTCCTACGAGCAGTACTTC.